The subject of this entry is one T cell receptor beta chain. Germline loops: CDR1 SGHRS, CDR2 YFSETQ. The CDR3 runs to 15 residues. The V and J ends lost 4 bases and 0 bases respectively, with 10 bases between them. This entry comes from a study of blood T cell repertoires in COVID-19. On the study more broadly: Sites in the United States, Italy and Spain provided acute and convalescent COVID-19 samples. T cells, B-cell-depleted T cells, or PBMCs provided the cDNA or gDNA that served as material.

Authors' analysis steps: Nucleated cell counts were estimated from reference gene primer amplification. Method: immunoSEQ multiplex PCR; TCRdb's copy keeps in-frame clones and lacks some. D and trimming were read from the DNA, whereas the V and J calls and clone size are those reported in that table. The data show some 86,000 clones, 75% to 95% seen once. The sample taken for sequencing was peripheral blood. The rearrangement uses TRBV5-1 and TRBJ2-2; possibly TRBD2 for D (5 bases). The sequence was collected from a human donor with active COVID-19. The donor label of this sample is uncertain. Here the CDR3 DNA reads TGCGCCAGCAGCGTTAACGGGGCGAACACCGGGGAGCTGTTTTTT. It yields the protein CASSVNGANTGELFF.